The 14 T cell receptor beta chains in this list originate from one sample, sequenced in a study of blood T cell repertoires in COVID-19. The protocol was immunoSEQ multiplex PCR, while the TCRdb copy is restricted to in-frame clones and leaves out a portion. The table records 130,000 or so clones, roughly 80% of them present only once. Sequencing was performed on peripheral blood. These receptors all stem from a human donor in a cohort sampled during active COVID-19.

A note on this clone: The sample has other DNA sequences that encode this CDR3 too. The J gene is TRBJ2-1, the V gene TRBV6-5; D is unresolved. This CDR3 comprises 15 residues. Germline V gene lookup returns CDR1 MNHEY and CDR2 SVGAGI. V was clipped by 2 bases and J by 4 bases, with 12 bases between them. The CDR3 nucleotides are TGTGCCAGCAGTTACGTATCAGGATTTTACAATGAGCAGTTCTTC. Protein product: CASSYVSGFYNEQFF.

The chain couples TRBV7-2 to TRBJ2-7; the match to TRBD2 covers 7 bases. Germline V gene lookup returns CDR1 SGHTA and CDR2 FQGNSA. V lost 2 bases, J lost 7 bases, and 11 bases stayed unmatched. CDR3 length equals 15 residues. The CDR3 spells CASSLLAGDPWEQYF. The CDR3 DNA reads TGTGCCAGCAGCTTACTGGCGGGGGATCCGTGGGAGCAGTACTTC.

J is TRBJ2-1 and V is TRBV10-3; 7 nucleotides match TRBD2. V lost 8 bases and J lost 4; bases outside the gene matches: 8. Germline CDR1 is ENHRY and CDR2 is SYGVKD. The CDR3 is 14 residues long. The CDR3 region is CAISLAGDYNEQFF. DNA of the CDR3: TGTGCCATCTCGTTGGCGGGGGATTACAATGAGCAGTTCTTC.

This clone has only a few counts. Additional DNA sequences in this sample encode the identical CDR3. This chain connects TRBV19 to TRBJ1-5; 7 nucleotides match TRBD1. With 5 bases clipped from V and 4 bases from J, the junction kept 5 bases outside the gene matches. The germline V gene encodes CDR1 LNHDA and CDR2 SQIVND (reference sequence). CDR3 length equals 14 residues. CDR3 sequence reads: CASSPRQGNQPQHF. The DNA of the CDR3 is TGTGCCAGTAGTCCCCGACAGGGAAATCAGCCCCAGCATTTT.

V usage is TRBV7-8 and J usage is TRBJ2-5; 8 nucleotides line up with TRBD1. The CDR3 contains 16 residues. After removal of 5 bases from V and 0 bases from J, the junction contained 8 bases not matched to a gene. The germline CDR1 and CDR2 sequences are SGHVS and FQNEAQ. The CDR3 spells CASSRRGQAHQETQYF. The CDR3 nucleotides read TGTGCCAGCAGCCGGAGGGGACAGGCGCACCAAGAGACCCAGTACTTC.

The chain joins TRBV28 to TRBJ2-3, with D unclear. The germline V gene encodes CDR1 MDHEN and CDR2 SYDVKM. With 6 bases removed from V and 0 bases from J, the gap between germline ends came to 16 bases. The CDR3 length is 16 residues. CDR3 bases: TGTGCCAGCAGCTCAACCCCCATAACTAGCACAGATACGCAGTATTTT. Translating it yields CASSSTPITSTDTQYF.

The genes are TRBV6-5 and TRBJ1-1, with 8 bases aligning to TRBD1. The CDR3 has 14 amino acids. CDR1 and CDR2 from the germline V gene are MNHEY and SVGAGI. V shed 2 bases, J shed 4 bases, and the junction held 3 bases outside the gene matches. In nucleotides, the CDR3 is TGTGCCAGCAGTTACGACAGGGGTGGCACTGAAGCTTTCTTT. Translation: CASSYDRGGTEAFF.

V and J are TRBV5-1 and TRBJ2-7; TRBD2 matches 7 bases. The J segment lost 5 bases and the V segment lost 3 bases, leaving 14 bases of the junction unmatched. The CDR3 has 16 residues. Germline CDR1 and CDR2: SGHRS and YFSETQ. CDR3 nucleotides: TGCGCCAGCAGCTCGGGCGGGGGATCGGGGCAGGACGAGCAGTACTTC. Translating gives CASSSGGGSGQDEQYF.

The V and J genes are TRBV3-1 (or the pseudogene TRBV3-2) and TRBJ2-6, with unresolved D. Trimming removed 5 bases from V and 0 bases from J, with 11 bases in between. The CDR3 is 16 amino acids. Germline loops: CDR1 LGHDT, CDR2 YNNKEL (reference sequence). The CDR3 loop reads CASSATAFSGANVLTF. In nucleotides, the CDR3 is TGTGCCAGCAGCGCTACTGCTTTCTCTGGGGCCAACGTCCTGACTTTC.

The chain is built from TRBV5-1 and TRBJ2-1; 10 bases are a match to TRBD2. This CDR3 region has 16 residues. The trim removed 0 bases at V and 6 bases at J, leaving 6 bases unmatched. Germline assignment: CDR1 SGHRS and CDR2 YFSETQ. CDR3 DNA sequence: TGCGCCAGCAGCTTGGCCGGGGCTAGCGGGGGCAATGAGCAGTTCTTC. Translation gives CASSLAGASGGNEQFF. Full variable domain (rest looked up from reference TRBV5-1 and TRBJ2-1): KAGVTQTPRYLIKTRGQQVTLSCSPISGHRSVSWYQQTPGQGLQFLFEYFSETQRNKGNFPGRFSGRQFSNSRSEMNVSTLELGDSALYLCASSLAGASGGNEQFFGPGTRLTVL.

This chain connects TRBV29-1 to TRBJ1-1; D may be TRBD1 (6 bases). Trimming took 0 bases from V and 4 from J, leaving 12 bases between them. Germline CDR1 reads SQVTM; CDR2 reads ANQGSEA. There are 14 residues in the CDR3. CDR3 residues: CSVEDPGQLTEAFF. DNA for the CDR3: TGCAGCGTTGAAGATCCGGGACAACTCACTGAAGCTTTCTTT.

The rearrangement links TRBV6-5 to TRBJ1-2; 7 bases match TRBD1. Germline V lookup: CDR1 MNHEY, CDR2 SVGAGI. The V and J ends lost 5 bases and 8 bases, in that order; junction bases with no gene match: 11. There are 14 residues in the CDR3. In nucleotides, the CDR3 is TGTGCCAGCAGTCCTACAGGGGCCAGCTACGGCTACACCTTC. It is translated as CASSPTGASYGYTF.

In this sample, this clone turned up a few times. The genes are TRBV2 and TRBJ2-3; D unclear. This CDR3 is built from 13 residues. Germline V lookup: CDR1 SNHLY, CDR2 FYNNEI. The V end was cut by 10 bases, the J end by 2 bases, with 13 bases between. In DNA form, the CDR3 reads TGTGCCACCCACCAGGTACCCACAGATACGCAGTATTTT. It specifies CATHQVPTDTQYF. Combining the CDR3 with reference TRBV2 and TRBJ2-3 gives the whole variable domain EPEVTQTPSHQVTQMGQEVILRCVPISNHLYFYWYRQILGQKVEFLVSFYNNEISEKSEIFDDQFSVERPDGSNFTLKIRSTKLEDSAMYFCATHQVPTDTQYFGPGTRLTVL.

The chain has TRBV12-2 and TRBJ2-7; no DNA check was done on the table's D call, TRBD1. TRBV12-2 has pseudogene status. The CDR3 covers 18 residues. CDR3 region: CASRLEASRQVLAYEQYF. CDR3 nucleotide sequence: TGTGCAAGTCGCTTAGAGGCTTCCCGACAGGTGCTTGCCTACGAGCAGTACTTC.